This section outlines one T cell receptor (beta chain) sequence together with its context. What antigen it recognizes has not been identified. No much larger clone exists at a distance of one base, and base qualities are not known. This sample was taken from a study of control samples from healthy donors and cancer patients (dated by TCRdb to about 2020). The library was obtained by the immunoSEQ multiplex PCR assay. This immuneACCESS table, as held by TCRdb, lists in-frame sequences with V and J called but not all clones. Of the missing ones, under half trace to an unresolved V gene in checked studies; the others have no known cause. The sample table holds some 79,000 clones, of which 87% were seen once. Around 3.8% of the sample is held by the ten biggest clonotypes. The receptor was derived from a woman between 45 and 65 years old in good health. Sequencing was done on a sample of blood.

The CDR3: CASSESMREEFF. In nucleotide form, the sequence is TGCGCCAGCAGTGAGTCGATGCGGGAGGAGTTCTTC. The chain was built from TRBV10-2 and TRBJ2-1, with TRBD2 identical over 8 junction bases. Trimming leaves V shorter by 0 bases and J shorter by 14 bases, with the junction holding 3 bases beyond the gene matches. Counted from cysteine to phenylalanine, this CDR3 has 12 amino acids. The only DNA kept is the CDR3, 36 bases in frame from the first base. CDR1 WSHSY and CDR2 SAAADI were looked up in the germline V gene.